Following are 21 T cell receptor beta chains from one sample sequenced in a study of blood T cells in healthy people across ages. Sample-barcoded 5' priming and a J-beta primer mix drove a second PCR of roughly 6 to 12 cycles. TCRdb called the 5' RACE reads again in MiXCR, with one record for every CDR3 protein. Counted here are 600,000 to 900,000 distinct CDR3 sequences, around a quarter occurring once; the ten biggest clones make up 3%. The same specimen was also included in a second study, on T cells of mothers and their children.

Sequencing was performed on blood. The receptors stem from a boy aged 10-17 years in good health.

The V gene is TRBV5-1, the J gene TRBJ1-1; no firm D call. CDR1 and CDR2 (germline): SGHRS, YFSETQ. The CDR3 consists of 14 residues. Trimming removed 1 base from V and 1 base from J, with 8 bases in between. The CDR3 region is CASSLRPENTEAFF. In nucleotides, the CDR3 is TGCGCCAGCAGCTTGCGTCCGGAGAACACTGAAGCTTTCTTT.

This clonotype was seen repeatedly, ten times or more. The gene calls are TRBV4-2 and TRBJ1-4, with no clear D. V dropped 0 bases and J dropped 8 bases, with 10 bases sitting between them. CDR1 and CDR2 from the germline V gene are LGHNA and YNFKEQ. The CDR3 loop spans 14 amino acids. The CDR3 bases are TGTGCCAGCAGCCAAGACCGGGTTGGAGAAAAACTGTTTTTT. Its translation: CASSQDRVGEKLFF.

The chain has TRBV5-1 and TRBJ1-1; the D is unclear. This CDR3 is 13 amino acids long. V was pared by 7 bases and J by 3 bases, with 13 bases between. Germline CDR1 SGHRS, CDR2 YFSETQ. As DNA, the CDR3 is TGCGCCAGCTTAGGGATCCGAGACACTGAAGCTTTCTTT. Translated: CASLGIRDTEAFF.

CDR3 amino acids: CASTLEALAGTGELFF. CDR3 nucleotides: TGTGCCAGCACCCTAGAGGCCCTAGCGGGAACCGGGGAGCTGTTTTTT. This sequence joins TRBV12-3 or TRBV12-4 and TRBJ2-2; 9 nucleotides line up with TRBD2. V lost 7 bases, J lost 5 bases, and 11 bases stayed unmatched. This CDR3 has 16 amino acids.

This sequence joins TRBV12-3 or TRBV12-4 and TRBJ1-2, with D perhaps TRBD1 (5 bases). V was clipped by 7 bases and J by 8 bases, with 17 bases between them. This CDR3 comprises 13 residues. Written as DNA, the CDR3 is TGTGCCAGCAAGACCCTGGGGCCGGAAGGCTACACCTTC. Residues: CASKTLGPEGYTF.

The chain uses TRBV24-1 and TRBJ1-2; 8 nucleotides line up with TRBD1. The CDR3 is 13 residues long. Per germline, CDR1 KGHDR and CDR2 SFDVKD. J gave up 4 bases and V 5 bases, and 2 bases lay outside the gene matches. The CDR3 DNA reads TGTGCCACCAGTGGTGACAGGGGCTATGGCTACACCTTC. This codes for CATSGDRGYGYTF.

This clonotype showed up just a few times. CDR3 in amino acids: CASSFWRGETQYF. The CDR3 coding sequence is TGTGCCAGCAGCTTTTGGCGCGGGGAGACCCAGTACTTC. This chain links TRBV7-3 with TRBJ2-5, with D maybe TRBD2 (5 bases). V dropped 3 bases and J dropped 5 bases, with 10 bases sitting between them. The CDR3 loop spans 13 amino acids. Germline assignment: CDR1 SGHTA and CDR2 FQGTGA.

V gene TRBV2 combines with J gene TRBJ1-2, with D possibly TRBD1 on 5 matching bases. This CDR3 region has 14 residues. Trimming cost V 5 bases and J 3 bases, with 13 bases left between them. Per the germline V gene, CDR1 is SNHLY and CDR2 is FYNNEI. The CDR3 sequence is CASSQNRQDYGYTF. CDR3 coding DNA: TGTGCCAGCAGTCAGAACAGGCAGGACTATGGCTACACCTTC.

This clonotype was found a few times. The genes are TRBV5-1 and TRBJ2-5; 15 bases are shared with TRBD2. The CDR3 consists of 18 residues. V trimming: 4 bases; J trimming: 0 bases; junction bases outside the gene matches: 7. Germline V gene data show CDR1 as SGHRS and CDR2 as YFSETQ. The CDR3 spells CASSPGLAGGRYQETQYF. CDR3 DNA: TGCGCCAGCAGCCCCGGACTAGCGGGGGGGAGGTACCAAGAGACCCAGTACTTC.

This clonotype was detected only a few times. The chain uses TRBV28 and TRBJ1-2, with D hard to call. The length of the CDR3 is 13 residues. Germline-derived CDR1 and CDR2 are MDHEN and SYDVKM. V was pared by 2 bases and J by 3 bases, with 7 bases between. The DNA of the CDR3 is TGTGCCAGCAGTTTAGAACAGTACTATGGCTACACCTTC. This translates into CASSLEQYYGYTF.

This clonotype was recorded a few times. The chain employs TRBV5-1 and TRBJ2-2; 10 nucleotides line up with TRBD1. This CDR3 spans 15 amino acids. Germline assignment: CDR1 SGHRS and CDR2 YFSETQ. V lost 4 bases to trimming and J lost 4 bases; unmatched junction nucleotides: 4. CDR3 DNA sequence: TGCGCCAGCAGCCGACAGGGGGCGCGCACCGGGGAGCTGTTTTTT. As protein: CASSRQGARTGELFF.

This clonotype was picked up a small number of times. The chain recombines TRBV6-5 with TRBJ1-2; 9 positions match TRBD1. From germline, CDR1 is MNHEY and CDR2 SVGAGI. Germline trimming cut 4 bases from V and 7 bases from J; bases unmatched to any gene: 7. The length of the CDR3 is 14 residues. The CDR3 DNA sequence: TGTGCCAGCAGTTCGGGACAGGGTGGTCCTGGCTACACCTTC. Translated, it gives CASSSGQGGPGYTF.

This chain joins TRBV11-2 and TRBJ2-3; either TRBD1 or TRBD2 may fit D (6 bases each). The V end was cut by 5 bases, the J end by 3 bases, with 15 bases between. The CDR3 loop spans 15 amino acids. Germline V gene sequence: CDR1 SGHAT, CDR2 FQNNGV. DNA for the CDR3: TGTGCCAGCAGCCCCGGAAGAGGGGGGACAGATACGCAGTATTTT. Protein sequence: CASSPGRGGTDTQYF.

There are many counts of this clonotype. This chain links TRBV4-1 with TRBJ2-6; 12 positions match TRBD2. V lost 4 bases, J lost 2 bases, and 3 bases stayed unmatched. CDR1 is MGHRA and CDR2 is YSYEKL in the germline V gene. The CDR3 runs 17 residues. The CDR3 sequence is CASSPSGGAAGANVLTF. CDR3 DNA sequence: TGCGCCAGCAGCCCTAGCGGGGGGGCCGCTGGGGCCAACGTCCTGACTTTC.

This clonotype has a count of ten or more. The V gene is TRBV14, the J gene TRBJ1-6; tentative D call: TRBD1 (6 bases). CDR3 length equals 13 residues. Trimming left V 8 bases short and J 5 bases short, with 10 bases between. Germline CDR1 SGHDN, CDR2 FVKESK. The CDR3 DNA reads as TGTGCCAGCGGGACATCTCATAATTCACCCCTCCACTTT. Translating gives CASGTSHNSPLHF.

There are a few counts of this clonotype. The gene calls are TRBV28 and TRBJ2-5; no definite D call. V lost 2 bases and J 2 bases, leaving 12 bases between the germline ends. Looked up from germline, CDR1 is MDHEN and CDR2 is SYDVKM. The CDR3 is 15 residues long. The CDR3, as DNA: TGTGCCAGCAGTTTACCAGCAATCCAACAAGAGACCCAGTACTTC. It codes for CASSLPAIQQETQYF.

This chain uses TRBV5-1 with TRBJ2-1, with 7 bases aligning to TRBD2. J gave up 8 bases and V 0 bases, and 11 bases lay outside the gene matches. This CDR3 is 16 amino acids long. The germline V gene has CDR1 SGHRS and CDR2 YFSETQ. The CDR3 DNA reads as TGCGCCAGCAGCTTGGATGGAGGGGACTATAGGGATGAGCAGTTCTTC. Its translation: CASSLDGGDYRDEQFF. The variable domain in full, completed from reference TRBV5-1 and TRBJ2-1, reads KAGVTQTPRYLIKTRGQQVTLSCSPISGHRSVSWYQQTPGQGLQFLFEYFSETQRNKGNFPGRFSGRQFSNSRSEMNVSTLELGDSALYLCASSLDGGDYRDEQFFGPGTRLTVL.

The rearrangement uses TRBV4-1 and TRBJ1-2; 9 bases map to TRBD1. The V segment lost 3 bases and the J segment 4 bases; nucleotides outside the gene matches: 6. CDR1 is MGHRA, CDR2 YSYEKL, per germline. CDR3 length: 15 residues. This CDR3 is CASSHLTGGSYGYTF. Written as DNA, the CDR3 is TGCGCCAGCAGCCACCTCACAGGGGGCAGCTATGGCTACACCTTC.

In this sample, this clonotype turned up a few times. V gene TRBV2 combines with J gene TRBJ2-1; D might be TRBD1 (8 bases). The CDR3 contains 14 residues. The V gene lost 7 bases and the J gene lost 3 bases, with 13 bases spanning the gap. CDR1 SNHLY and CDR2 FYNNEI come from the germline V gene. Written as DNA, the CDR3 is TGTGCCAGCATGGACAGGGAGGGCTACAATGAGCAGTTCTTC. This sequence encodes CASMDREGYNEQFF.

The rearrangement links TRBV20-1 to TRBJ1-5; a possible D gene is TRBD1 (6 bases). This CDR3 region has 14 residues. V lost 6 bases to trimming and J lost 5 bases, with 17 bases between them. Germline V gene data show CDR1 as DFQATT and CDR2 as SNEGSKA (reference sequence). The CDR3 region has the DNA TGCAGTGCCCCGGGGGCCAGGGGAGATCAGCCCCAGCATTTT. It translates to CSAPGARGDQPQHF.

This clonotype was observed a few times. V and J are TRBV5-4 and TRBJ2-5; TRBD2 is a possible D gene (7 bases). CDR1 is SGHNT and CDR2 is YYREEE in the germline V gene (reference sequence). This CDR3 comprises 15 residues. V dropped 0 bases and J dropped 4 bases, with 13 bases sitting between them. In nucleotides, the CDR3 is TGTGCCAGCAGCTTGGCCGGGGGGCGCACAGAGACCCAGTACTTC. Amino acid sequence: CASSLAGGRTETQYF. The full variable domain, in which reference TRBV5-4 and TRBJ2-5 provide the parts outside the CDR3, is ETGVTQSPTHLIKTRGQQVTLRCSSQSGHNTVSWYQQALGQGPQFIFQYYREEENGRGNFPPRFSGLQFPNYSSELNVNALELDDSALYLCASSLAGGRTETQYFGPGTRLLVL.